This is a list of T cell receptor beta chains from one sample in a study of T cell responses to AZD1222 COVID-19 vaccine. The table came from immunoSEQ multiplex PCR; TCRdb's copy has only in-frame clones and leaves some out. The data hold some 66,000 clones, with roughly nine tenths observed a single time. Specimen: peripheral blood, collected 28 days after the second AZD1222 dose. The receptor set was obtained from an adult who received the AZD1222 COVID-19 vaccine. Both conserved end residues are part of each CDR3. Fields, in order: V gene, clone size, D gene, J gene, CDR3 protein, CDR3 DNA. A D gene is named only where the DNA matches it firmly. Clone size is not always given. Where it is, it says once, few, many or a class for expanded clones.

v_call: TRBV6-6
clone_size: once
d_call: .
j_call: TRBJ2-1
cdr3_aa: CASSAWDGNEQFF
cdr3_nt: TGTGCCAGCAGTGCTTGGGACGGCAATGAGCAGTTCTTC

v_call: TRBV2
clone_size: .
d_call: TRBD2
j_call: TRBJ2-1
cdr3_aa: CASGLLAGVEQFF
cdr3_nt: TGTGCCAGCGGCCTCCTAGCGGGAGTTGAGCAGTTCTTC

v_call: TRBV6-6
clone_size: .
d_call: .
j_call: TRBJ2-7
cdr3_aa: CASRAGSSYEQYF
cdr3_nt: TGTGCCAGCAGGGCAGGGTCCTCCTACGAGCAGTACTTC

v_call: TRBV11-2
clone_size: .
d_call: .
j_call: TRBJ1-2
cdr3_aa: CASSPNNPGTVGYTF
cdr3_nt: TGTGCCAGCAGCCCCAACAATCCCGGGACGGTTGGCTACACCTTC

v_call: TRBV4-3
clone_size: .
d_call: TRBD1
j_call: TRBJ1-2
cdr3_aa: CASSHVRDRGRGYTF
cdr3_nt: TGCGCCAGCAGCCATGTCCGGGACAGGGGAAGAGGCTACACCTTC

v_call: TRBV10-1
clone_size: .
d_call: .
j_call: TRBJ2-7
cdr3_aa: CASSETRFSSEQYF
cdr3_nt: TGCGCCAGCAGTGAGACCCGGTTTTCCAGCGAGCAGTACTTC

v_call: TRBV19
clone_size: .
d_call: TRBD2
j_call: TRBJ2-1
cdr3_aa: CASSPTSGSYNEQFF
cdr3_nt: TGTGCCAGTAGTCCGACTAGCGGATCCTACAATGAGCAGTTCTTC

v_call: TRBV3-1/TRBV3-2
clone_size: .
d_call: TRBD2
j_call: TRBJ2-3
cdr3_aa: CASSQDMAGGRQYF
cdr3_nt: TGTGCCAGCAGCCAAGATATGGCGGGAGGCAGGCAGTATTTT

v_call: TRBV10-3
clone_size: .
d_call: TRBD1
j_call: TRBJ1-3
cdr3_aa: CAIRGGQGAPDTIYF
cdr3_nt: TGTGCCATCAGGGGCGGGCAGGGGGCCCCAGACACCATATATTTT

v_call: TRBV5-6
clone_size: .
d_call: TRBD1
j_call: TRBJ2-7
cdr3_aa: CASSLQGTGLYEQYF
cdr3_nt: TGTGCCAGCAGCTTGCAAGGGACAGGGCTCTACGAGCAGTACTTC

v_call: TRBV6-5
clone_size: .
d_call: TRBD2
j_call: TRBJ2-1
cdr3_aa: CATEGLARNEQFF
cdr3_nt: TGTGCCACCGAGGGACTAGCAAGGAATGAGCAGTTCTTC

v_call: TRBV19
clone_size: .
d_call: .
j_call: TRBJ2-1
cdr3_aa: CASTQGRAGEQFF
cdr3_nt: TGTGCCAGTACGCAGGGGAGGGCCGGGGAGCAGTTCTTC

v_call: TRBV7-3
clone_size: .
d_call: .
j_call: TRBJ2-3
cdr3_aa: CASSFFLNRDTQYF
cdr3_nt: TGTGCCAGCAGCTTTTTCCTAAACAGGGATACGCAGTATTTT